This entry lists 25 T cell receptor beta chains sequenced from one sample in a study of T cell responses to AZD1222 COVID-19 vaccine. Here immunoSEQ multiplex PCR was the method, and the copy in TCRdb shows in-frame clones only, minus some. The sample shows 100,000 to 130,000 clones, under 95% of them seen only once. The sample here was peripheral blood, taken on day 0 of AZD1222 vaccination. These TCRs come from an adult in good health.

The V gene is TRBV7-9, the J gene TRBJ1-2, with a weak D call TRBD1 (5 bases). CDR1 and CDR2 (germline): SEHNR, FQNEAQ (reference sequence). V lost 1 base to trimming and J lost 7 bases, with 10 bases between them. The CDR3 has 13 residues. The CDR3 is CASSLGGEGGYTF. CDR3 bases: TGTGCCAGCAGCTTAGGGGGGGAAGGTGGCTACACCTTC.

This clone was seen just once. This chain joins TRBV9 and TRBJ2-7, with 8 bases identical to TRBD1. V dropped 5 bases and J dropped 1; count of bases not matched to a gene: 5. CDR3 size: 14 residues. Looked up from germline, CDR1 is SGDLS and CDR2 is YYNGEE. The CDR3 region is CASSKTGASYEQYF. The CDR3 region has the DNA TGTGCCAGCAGTAAGACAGGGGCATCCTACGAGCAGTACTTC.

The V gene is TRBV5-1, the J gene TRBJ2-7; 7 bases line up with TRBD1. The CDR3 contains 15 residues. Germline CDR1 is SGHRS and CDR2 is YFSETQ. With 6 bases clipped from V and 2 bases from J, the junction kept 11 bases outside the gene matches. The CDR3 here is CASKVGTGDAYEQYF. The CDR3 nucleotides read TGCGCCAGCAAGGTGGGTACAGGGGATGCCTACGAGCAGTACTTC.

For the CDR3, the DNA is TGTGCCAGCAGCCTAGCGGGGGGGATCACAGATACGCAGTATTTT. Its protein product is CASSLAGGITDTQYF. The chain recombines TRBV7-3 with TRBJ2-3, with TRBD2 matching 12 bases. J was trimmed by 2 bases and V by 5 bases; bases with no gene match: 2. Germline assignment: CDR1 SGHTA and CDR2 FQGTGA. CDR3 length: 15 residues.

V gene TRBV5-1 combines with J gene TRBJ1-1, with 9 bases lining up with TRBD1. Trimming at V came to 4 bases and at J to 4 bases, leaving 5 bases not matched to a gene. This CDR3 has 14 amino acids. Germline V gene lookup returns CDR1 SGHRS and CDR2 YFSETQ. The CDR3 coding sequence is TGCGCCAGCAGCCCCCGGGACAGGGCCACTGAAGCTTTCTTT. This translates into CASSPRDRATEAFF.

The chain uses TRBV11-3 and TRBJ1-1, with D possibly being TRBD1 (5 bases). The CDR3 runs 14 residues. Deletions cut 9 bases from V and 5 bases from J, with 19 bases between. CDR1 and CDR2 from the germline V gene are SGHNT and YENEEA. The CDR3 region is CASDSSFDITEAFF. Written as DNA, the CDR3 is TGTGCCAGTGACAGCTCCTTTGATATTACTGAAGCTTTCTTT.

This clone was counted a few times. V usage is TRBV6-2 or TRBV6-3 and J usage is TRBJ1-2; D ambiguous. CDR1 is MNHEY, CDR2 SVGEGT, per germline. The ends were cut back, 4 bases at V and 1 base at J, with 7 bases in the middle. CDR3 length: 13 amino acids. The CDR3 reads CASSFGLNYGYTF. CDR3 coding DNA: TGTGCCAGCAGTTTCGGGCTTAACTATGGCTACACCTTC.

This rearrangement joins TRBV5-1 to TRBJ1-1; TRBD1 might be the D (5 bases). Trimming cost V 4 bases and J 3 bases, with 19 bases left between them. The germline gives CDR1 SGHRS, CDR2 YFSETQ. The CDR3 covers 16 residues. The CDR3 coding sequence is TGCGCCAGCAGCCCGATCACCGGGCCCAGGGACACTGAAGCTTTCTTT. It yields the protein CASSPITGPRDTEAFF.

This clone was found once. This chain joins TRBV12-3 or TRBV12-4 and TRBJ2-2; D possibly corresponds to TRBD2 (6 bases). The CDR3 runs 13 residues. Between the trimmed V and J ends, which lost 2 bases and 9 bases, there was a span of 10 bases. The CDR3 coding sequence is TGTGCCAGCAGTTTAATAACTAGCCGGGAGCTGTTTTTT. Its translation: CASSLITSRELFF.

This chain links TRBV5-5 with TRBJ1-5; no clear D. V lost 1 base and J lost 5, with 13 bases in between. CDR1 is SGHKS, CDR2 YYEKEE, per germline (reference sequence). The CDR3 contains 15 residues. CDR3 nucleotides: TGTGCCAGCAGCTTGATCTCTCGCTTAGATCAGCCCCAGCATTTT. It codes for CASSLISRLDQPQHF.

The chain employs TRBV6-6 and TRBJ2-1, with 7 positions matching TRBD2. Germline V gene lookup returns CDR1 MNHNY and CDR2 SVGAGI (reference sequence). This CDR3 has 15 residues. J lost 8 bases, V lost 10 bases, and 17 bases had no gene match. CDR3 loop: CATSDRDHRGDEQFF. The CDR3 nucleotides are TGTGCCACCTCCGACCGGGACCACCGGGGGGATGAGCAGTTCTTC.

In nucleotides, the CDR3 is TGTGCTAGTGGTTTGGCCCAAACAGTCAACTATGGCTACACCTTC. Translating it yields CASGLAQTVNYGYTF. The V gene is TRBV12-5, the J gene TRBJ1-2; D is ambiguous. V lost 1 base and J 2 bases, leaving 11 bases between the germline ends. CDR1 LGHNT and CDR2 FRNRAP come from the germline V gene. This CDR3 is built from 15 residues.

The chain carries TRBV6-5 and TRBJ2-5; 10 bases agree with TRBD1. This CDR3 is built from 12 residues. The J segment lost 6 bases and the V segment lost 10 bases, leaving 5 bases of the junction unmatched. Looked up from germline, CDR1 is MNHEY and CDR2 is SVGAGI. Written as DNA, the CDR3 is TGTGCCACGACAGGGGGCGGGAAGACCCAGTACTTC. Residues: CATTGGGKTQYF.

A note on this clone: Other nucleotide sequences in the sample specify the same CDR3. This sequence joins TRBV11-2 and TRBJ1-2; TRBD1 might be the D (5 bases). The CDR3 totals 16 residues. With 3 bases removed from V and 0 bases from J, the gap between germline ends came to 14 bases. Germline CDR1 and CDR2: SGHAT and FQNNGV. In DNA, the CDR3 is TGTGCCAGCAGCTTTATCGGAAGCAGGGCTAACTATGGCTACACCTTC. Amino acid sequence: CASSFIGSRANYGYTF.

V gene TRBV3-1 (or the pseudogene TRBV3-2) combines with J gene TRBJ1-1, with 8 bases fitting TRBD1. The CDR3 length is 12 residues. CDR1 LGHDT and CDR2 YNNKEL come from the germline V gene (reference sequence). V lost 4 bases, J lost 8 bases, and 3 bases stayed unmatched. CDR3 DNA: TGTGCCAGCAGCCCTGGGGACAGGGAAGCTTTCTTT. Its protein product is CASSPGDREAFF.

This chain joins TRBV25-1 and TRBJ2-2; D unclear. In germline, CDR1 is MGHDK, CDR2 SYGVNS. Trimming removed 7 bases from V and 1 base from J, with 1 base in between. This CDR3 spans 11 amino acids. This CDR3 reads CASKNTGELFF. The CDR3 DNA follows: TGTGCCAGCAAGAACACCGGGGAGCTGTTTTTT.

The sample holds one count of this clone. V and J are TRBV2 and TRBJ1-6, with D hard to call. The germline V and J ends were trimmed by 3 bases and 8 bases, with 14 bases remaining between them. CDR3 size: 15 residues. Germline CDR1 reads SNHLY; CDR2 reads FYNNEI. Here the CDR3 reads CASSDSGRLYSPLHF. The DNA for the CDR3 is TGTGCCAGCAGTGATAGCGGACGGCTCTATTCACCCCTCCACTTT.

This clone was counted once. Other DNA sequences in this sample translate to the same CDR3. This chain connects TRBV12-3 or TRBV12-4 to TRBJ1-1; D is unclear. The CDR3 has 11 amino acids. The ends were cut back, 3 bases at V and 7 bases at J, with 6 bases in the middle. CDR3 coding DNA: TGTGCCAGCAGTTTGGGTGGTGAAGCTTTCTTT. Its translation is CASSLGGEAFF.

As DNA, the CDR3 is TGCGCCAGCAGCTTGGGGAAGGCCTATGGCTACACCTTC. Translation: CASSLGKAYGYTF. The rearrangement joins TRBV5-1 to TRBJ1-2; D is unresolved. Germline loops: CDR1 SGHRS, CDR2 YFSETQ. Trimming took off 0 bases at V and 4 bases at J, with 7 bases between the two ends. The CDR3 covers 13 residues. The full variable domain, in which reference TRBV5-1 and TRBJ1-2 provide the parts outside the CDR3, is KAGVTQTPRYLIKTRGQQVTLSCSPISGHRSVSWYQQTPGQGLQFLFEYFSETQRNKGNFPGRFSGRQFSNSRSEMNVSTLELGDSALYLCASSLGKAYGYTFGSGTRLTVV.

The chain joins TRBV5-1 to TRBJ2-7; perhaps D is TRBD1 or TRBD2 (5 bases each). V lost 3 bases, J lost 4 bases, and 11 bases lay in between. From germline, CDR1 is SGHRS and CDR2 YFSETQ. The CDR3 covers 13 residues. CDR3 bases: TGCGCCAGCAGCTGGGACGTGAATTACGAGCAGTACTTC. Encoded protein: CASSWDVNYEQYF.

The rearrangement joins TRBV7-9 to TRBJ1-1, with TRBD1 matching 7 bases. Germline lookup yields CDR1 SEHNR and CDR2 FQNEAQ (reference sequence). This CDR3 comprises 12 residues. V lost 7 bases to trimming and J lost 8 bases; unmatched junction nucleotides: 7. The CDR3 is CASNNDRAEAFF. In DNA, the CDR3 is TGTGCCAGCAACAATGACAGGGCGGAAGCTTTCTTT.

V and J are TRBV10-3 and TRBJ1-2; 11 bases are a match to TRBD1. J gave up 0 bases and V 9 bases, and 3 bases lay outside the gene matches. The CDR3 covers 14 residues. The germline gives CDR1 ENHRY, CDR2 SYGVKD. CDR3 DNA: TGTGCCATTGGACAGGGGGCTACTAACTATGGCTACACCTTC. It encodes CAIGQGATNYGYTF.

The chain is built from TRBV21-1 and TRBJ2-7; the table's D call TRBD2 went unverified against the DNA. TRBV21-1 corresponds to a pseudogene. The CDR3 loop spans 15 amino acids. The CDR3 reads CASSKVRRGSYEQYF. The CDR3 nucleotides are TGTGCCAGCAGCAAAGTTCGGAGGGGTTCCTACGAGCAGTACTTC.

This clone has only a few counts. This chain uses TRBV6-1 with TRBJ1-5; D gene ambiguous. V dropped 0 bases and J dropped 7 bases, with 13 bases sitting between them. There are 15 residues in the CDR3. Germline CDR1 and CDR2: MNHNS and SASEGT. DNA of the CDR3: TGTGCCAGCAGTGAAGCGATGGGGTCGGGGCAGCCCCAGCATTTT. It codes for CASSEAMGSGQPQHF.

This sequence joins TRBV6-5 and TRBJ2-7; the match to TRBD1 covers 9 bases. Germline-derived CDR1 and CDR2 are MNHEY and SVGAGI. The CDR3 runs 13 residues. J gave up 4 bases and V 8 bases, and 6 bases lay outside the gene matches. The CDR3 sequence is CASGDRGSYEQYF. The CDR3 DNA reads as TGTGCCAGCGGAGACAGGGGGAGTTACGAGCAGTACTTC.